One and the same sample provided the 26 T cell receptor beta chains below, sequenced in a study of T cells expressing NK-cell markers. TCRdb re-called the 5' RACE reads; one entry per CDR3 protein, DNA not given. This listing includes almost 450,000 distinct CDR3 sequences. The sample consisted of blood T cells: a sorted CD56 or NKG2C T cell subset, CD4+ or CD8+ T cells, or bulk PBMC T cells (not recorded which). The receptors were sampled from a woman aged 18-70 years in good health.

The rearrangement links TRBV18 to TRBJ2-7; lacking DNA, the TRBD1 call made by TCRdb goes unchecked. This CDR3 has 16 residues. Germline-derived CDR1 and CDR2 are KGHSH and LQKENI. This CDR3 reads CASSPPGSRERYEQYF.

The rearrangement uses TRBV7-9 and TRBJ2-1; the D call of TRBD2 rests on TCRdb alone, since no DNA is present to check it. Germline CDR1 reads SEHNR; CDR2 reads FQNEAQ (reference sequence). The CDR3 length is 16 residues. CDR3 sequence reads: CASSFGTSGRMHEQFF.

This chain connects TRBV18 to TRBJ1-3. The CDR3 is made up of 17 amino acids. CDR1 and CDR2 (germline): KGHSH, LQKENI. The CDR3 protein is CASSPPVRLGSGNTIYF.

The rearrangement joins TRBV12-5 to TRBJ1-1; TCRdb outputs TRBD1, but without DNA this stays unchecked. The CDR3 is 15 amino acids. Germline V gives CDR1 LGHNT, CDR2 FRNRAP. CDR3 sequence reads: CASGDGQGANTEAFF.

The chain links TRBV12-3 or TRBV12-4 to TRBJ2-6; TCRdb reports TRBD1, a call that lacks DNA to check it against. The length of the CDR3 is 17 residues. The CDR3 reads CASSFYRASSGANVLTF.

The CDR3 reads CASTSLGLLEETQYF. The chain is built from TRBV12-3 or TRBV12-4 and TRBJ2-5; TCRdb designates TRBD2, a call that cannot be tested without DNA. This CDR3 is built from 15 residues.

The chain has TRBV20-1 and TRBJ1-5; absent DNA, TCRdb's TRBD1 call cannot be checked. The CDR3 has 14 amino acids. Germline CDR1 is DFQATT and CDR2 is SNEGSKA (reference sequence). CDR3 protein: CSARSDTGAQPQHF.

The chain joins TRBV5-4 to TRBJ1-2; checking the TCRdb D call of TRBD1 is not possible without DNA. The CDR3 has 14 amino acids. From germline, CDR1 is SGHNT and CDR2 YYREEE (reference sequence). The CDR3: CASSWGQGERGYTF.

CDR3: CASSLPPGSGELFF. The chain joins TRBV19 to TRBJ2-2; TCRdb proposes TRBD1, but this gene call is untestable without DNA. CDR1 LNHDA and CDR2 SQIVND come from the germline V gene (reference sequence). The CDR3 has 14 residues. The full variable domain, its missing parts supplied by reference TRBV19 and TRBJ2-2, is DGGITQSPKYLFRKEGQNVTLSCEQNLNHDAMYWYRQDPGQGLRLIYYSQIVNDFQKGDIAEGYSVSREKKESFPLTVTSAQKNPTAFYLCASSLPPGSGELFFGEGSRLTVL.

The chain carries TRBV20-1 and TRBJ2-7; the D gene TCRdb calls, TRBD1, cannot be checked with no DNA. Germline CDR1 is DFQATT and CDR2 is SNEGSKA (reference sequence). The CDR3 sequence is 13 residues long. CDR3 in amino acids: CSAQDRGIYEQYF.

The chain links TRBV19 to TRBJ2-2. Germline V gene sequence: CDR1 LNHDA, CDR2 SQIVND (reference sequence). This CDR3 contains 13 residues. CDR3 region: CASSLIGSGELFF.

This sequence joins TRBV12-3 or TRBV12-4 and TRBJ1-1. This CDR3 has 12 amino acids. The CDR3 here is CASSFEEAEAFF.

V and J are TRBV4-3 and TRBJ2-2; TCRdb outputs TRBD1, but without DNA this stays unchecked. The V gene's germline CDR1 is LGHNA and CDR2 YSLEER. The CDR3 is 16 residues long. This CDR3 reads CASSPTQGGKAGELFF.

The CDR3: CATTTPGSLTQYF. This sequence joins TRBV6-2 or TRBV6-3 and TRBJ2-5; TCRdb outputs TRBD1, but without DNA this stays unchecked. Germline V gives CDR1 MNHEY, CDR2 SVGEGT. The CDR3 spans 13 residues.

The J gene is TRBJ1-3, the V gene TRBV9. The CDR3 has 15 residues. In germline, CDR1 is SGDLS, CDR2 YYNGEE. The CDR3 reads CASSVDAYSGNTIYF.

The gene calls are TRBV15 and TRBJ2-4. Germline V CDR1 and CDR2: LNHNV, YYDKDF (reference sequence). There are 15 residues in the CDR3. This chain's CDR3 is CATSRDWGAKNIQYF.

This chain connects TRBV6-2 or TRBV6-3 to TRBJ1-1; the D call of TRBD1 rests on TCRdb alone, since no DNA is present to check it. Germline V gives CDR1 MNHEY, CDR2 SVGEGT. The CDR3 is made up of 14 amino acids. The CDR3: CASRKGTVYTEAFF.

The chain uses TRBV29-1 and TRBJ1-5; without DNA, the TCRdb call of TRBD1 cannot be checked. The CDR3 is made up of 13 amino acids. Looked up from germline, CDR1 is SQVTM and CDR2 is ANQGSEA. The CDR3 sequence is CSASTGSNQPQHF. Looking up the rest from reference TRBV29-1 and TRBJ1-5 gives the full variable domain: SAVISQKPSRDICQRGTSLTIQCQVDSQVTMMFWYRQQPGQSLTLIATANQGSEATYESGFVIDKFPISRPNLTFSTLTVSNMSPEDSSIYLCSASTGSNQPQHFGDGTRLSIL.

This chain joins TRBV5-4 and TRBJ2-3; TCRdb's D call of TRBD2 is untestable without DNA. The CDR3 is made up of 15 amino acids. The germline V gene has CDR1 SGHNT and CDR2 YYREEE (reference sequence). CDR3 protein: CASSLPSGRGDTQYF.

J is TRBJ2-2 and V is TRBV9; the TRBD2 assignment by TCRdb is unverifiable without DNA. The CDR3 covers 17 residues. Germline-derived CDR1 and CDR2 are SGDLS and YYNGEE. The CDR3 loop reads CASRGTSGGFDTGELFF.

The CDR3 sequence: CASSLRMGQNTGELFF. The rearrangement uses TRBV7-2 and TRBJ2-2; TCRdb selects TRBD1, and the lack of DNA leaves this call unchecked. CDR1 is SGHTA, CDR2 FQGNSA, per germline. The CDR3 sequence is 16 residues long.

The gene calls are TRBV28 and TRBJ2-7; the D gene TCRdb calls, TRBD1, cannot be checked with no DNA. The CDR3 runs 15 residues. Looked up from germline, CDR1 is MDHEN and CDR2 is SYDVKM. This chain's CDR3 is CASRTDSSRIYEQYF.

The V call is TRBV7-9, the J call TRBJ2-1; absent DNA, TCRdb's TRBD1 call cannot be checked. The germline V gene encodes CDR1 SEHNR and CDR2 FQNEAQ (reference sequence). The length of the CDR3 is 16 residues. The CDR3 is CASSLDQGFPYNEQFF. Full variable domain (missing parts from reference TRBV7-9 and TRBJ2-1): DTGVSQNPRHKITKRGQNVTFRCDPISEHNRLYWYRQTLGQGPEFLTYFQNEAQLEKSRLLSDRFSAERPKGSFSTLEIQRTEQGDSAMYLCASSLDQGFPYNEQFFGPGTRLTVL.

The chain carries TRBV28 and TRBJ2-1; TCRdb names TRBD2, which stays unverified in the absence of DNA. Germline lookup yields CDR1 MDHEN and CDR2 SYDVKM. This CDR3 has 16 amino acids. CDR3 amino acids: CASSGEEAGAHNEQFF.

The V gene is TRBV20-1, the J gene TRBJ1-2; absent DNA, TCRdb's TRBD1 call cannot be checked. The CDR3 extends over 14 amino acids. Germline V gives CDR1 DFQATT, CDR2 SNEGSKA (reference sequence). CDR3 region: CSAIGTGANYGYTF.

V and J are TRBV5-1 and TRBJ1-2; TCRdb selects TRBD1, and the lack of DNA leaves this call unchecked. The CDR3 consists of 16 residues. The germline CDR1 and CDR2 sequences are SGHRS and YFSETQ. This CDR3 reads CASSLDGTGINYGYTF.